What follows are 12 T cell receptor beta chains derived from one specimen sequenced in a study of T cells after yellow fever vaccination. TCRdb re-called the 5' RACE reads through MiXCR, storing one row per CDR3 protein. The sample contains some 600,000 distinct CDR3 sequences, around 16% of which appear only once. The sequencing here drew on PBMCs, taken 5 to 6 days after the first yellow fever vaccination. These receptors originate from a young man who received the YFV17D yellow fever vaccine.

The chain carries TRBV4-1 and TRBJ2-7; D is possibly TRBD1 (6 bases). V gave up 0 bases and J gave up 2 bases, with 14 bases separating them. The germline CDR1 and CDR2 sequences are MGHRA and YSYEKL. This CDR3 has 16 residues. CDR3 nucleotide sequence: TGCGCCAGCAGCCAAGAAGTCGCAGGGGCCCCCTACGAGCAGTACGTC. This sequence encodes CASSQEVAGAPYEQYV.

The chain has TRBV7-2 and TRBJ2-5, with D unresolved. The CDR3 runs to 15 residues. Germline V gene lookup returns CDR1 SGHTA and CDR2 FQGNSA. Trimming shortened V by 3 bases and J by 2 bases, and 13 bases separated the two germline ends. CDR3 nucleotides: TGTGCCAGCAGCTTGCCGCCTAGGATGCAAGAGACCCAGTACTTC. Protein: CASSLPPRMQETQYF.

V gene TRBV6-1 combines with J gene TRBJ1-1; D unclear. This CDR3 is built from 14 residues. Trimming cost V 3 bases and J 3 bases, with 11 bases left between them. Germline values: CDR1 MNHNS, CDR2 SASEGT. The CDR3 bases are TGTGCCAGCAGTGATGGGCAGGTATACACTGAAGCTTTCTTT. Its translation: CASSDGQVYTEAFF.

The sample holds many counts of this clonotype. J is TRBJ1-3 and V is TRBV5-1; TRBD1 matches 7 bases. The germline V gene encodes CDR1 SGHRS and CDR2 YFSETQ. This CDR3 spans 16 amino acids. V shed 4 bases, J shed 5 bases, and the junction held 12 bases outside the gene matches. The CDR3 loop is CASSRGPGDSRNTIYF. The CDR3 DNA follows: TGCGCCAGCAGCCGGGGTCCAGGGGACAGCCGAAACACCATATATTTT.

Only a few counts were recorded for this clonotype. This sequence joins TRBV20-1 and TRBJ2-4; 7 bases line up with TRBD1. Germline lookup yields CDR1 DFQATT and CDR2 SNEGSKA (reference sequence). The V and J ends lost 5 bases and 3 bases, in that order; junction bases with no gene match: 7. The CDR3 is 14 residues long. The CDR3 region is CSAPRQGGKNIQYF. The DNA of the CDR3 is TGCAGTGCTCCGAGACAGGGCGGCAAAAACATTCAGTACTTC.

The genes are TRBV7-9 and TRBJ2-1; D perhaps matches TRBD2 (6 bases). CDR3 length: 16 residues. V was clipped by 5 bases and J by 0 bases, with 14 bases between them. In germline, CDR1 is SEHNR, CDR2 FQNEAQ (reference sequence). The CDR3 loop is CASSPTGGSSYNEQFF. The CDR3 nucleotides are TGTGCCAGCAGCCCCACTGGGGGGAGCTCCTACAATGAGCAGTTCTTC.

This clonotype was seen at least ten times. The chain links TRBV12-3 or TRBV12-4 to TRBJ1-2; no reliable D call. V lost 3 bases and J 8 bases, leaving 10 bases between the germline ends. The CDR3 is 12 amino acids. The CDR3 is CASSFLVAGYTF. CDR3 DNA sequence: TGTGCCAGCAGTTTCTTGGTCGCCGGCTACACCTTC.

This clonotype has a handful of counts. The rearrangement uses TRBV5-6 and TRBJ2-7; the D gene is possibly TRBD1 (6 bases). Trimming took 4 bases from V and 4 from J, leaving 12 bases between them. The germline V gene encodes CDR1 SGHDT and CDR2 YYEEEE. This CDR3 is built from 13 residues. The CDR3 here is CASSLLDRYEQYV. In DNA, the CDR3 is TGTGCCAGCAGCCTGCTGGACAGATACGAGCAGTACGTC.

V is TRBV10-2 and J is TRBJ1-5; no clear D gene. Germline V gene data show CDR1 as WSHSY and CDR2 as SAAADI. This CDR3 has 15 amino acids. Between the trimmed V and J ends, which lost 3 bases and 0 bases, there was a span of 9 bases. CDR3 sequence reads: CASSDRRGSNQPQHF. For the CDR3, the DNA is TGCGCCAGCAGTGACCGTCGGGGTAGCAATCAGCCCCAGCATTTT.

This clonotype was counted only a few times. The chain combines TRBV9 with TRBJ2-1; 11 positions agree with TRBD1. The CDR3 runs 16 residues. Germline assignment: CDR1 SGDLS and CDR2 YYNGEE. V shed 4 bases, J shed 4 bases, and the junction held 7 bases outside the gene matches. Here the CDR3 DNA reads TGTGCCAGCAGCTCGCGCCGGGACAGGGGGTACAATGAGCAGTTCTTC. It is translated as CASSSRRDRGYNEQFF.

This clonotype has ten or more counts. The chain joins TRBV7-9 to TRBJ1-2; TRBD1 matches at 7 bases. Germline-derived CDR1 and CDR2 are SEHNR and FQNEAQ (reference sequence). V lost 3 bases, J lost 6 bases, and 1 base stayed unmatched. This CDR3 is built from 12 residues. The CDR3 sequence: CASSLTGNGYTF. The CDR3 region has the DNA TGTGCCAGCAGCTTGACAGGGAATGGCTACACCTTC.

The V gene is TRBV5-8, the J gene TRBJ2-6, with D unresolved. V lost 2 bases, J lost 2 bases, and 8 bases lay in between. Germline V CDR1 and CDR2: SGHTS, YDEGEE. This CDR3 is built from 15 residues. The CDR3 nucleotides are TGTGCCAGCAGCTTTGACCTAACTGGGGCCAACGTCCTGACTTTC. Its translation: CASSFDLTGANVLTF. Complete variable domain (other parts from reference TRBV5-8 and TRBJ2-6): EAGVTQSPTHLIKTRGQQATLRCSPISGHTSVYWYQQALGLGLQFLLWYDEGEERNRGNFPPRFSGRQFPNYSSELNVNALELEDSALYLCASSFDLTGANVLTFGAGSRLTVL.